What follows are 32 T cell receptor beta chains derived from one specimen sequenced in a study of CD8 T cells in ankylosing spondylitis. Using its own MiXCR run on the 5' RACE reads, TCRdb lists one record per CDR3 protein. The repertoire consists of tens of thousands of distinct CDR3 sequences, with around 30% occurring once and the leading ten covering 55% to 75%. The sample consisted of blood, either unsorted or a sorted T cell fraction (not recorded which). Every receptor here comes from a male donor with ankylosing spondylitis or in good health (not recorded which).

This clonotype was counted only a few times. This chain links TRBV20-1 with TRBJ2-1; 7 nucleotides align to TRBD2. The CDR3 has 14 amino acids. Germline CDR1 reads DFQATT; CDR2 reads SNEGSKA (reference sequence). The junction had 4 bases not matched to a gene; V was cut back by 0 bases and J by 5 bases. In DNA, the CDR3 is TGCAGTGCTAGAGAGGGAGGGATCCACAATGAGCAGTTCTTC. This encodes CSAREGGIHNEQFF.

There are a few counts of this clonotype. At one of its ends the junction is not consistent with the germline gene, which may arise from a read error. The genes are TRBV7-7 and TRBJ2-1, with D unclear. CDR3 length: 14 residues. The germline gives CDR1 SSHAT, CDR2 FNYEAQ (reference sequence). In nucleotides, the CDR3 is TGTGCTAGCAGCCCCCTCTCTCCCGGCTATGAGCAGTTCTTC. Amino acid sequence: CASSPLSPGYEQFF.

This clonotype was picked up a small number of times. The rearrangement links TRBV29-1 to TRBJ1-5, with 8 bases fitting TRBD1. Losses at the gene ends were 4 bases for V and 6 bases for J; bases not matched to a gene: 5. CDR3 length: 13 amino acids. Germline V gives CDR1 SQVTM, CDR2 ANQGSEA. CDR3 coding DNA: TGCAGCGTTGTAATGGGGACAGGTCAGCCCCAGCATTTT. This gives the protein CSVVMGTGQPQHF. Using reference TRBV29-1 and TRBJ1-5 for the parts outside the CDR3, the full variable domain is SAVISQKPSRDICQRGTSLTIQCQVDSQVTMMFWYRQQPGQSLTLIATANQGSEATYESGFVIDKFPISRPNLTFSTLTVSNMSPEDSSIYLCSVVMGTGQPQHFGDGTRLSIL.

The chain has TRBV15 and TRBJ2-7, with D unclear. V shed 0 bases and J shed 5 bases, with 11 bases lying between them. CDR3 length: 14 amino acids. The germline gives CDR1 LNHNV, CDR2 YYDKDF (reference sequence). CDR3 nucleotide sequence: TGTGCCACCAGCAGAGATCTGGTGACGGACGAGCAGTACGTC. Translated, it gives CATSRDLVTDEQYV.

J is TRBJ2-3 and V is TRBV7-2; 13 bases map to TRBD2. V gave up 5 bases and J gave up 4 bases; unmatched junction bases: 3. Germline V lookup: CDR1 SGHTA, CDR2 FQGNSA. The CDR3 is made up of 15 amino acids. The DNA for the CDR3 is TGTGCCAGCAGCACGGGACTAGCGGGGCCAGATACGCAGTATTTT. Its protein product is CASSTGLAGPDTQYF.

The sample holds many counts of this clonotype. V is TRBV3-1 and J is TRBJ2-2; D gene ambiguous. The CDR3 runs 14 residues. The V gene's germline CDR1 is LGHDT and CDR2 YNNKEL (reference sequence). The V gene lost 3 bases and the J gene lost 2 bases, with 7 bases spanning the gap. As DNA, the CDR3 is TGTGCCAGCAGCCAGTCGATTAACACCGGGGAGCTGTTTTTT. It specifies CASSQSINTGELFF. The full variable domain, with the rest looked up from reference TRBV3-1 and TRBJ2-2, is DTAVSQTPKYLVTQMGNDKSIKCEQNLGHDTMYWYKQDSKKFLKIMFSYNNKELIINETVPNRFSPKSPDKAHLNLHINSLELGDSAVYFCASSQSINTGELFFGEGSRLTVL.

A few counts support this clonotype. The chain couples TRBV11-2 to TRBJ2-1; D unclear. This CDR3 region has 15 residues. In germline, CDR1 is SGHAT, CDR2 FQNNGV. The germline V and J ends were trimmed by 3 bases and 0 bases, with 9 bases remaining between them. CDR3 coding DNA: TGTGCCAGCAGCTTGGTTGCCAGCTCCTACAATGAGCAGTTCTTC. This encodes CASSLVASSYNEQFF.

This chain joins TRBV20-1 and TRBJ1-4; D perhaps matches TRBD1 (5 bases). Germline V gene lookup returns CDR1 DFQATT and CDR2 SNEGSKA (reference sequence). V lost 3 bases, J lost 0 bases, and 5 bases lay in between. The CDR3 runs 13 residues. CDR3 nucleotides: TGCAGTGCTAGGGGGGCAACTAATGAAAAACTGTTTTTT. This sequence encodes CSARGATNEKLFF.

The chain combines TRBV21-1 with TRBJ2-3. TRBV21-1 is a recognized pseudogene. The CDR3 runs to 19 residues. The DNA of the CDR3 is TGTGCCAGCAGCAAAGTTCTGTTGGGCTGCACGGATCTGACAGATACGCAGTATTTT. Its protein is CASSKVLLGCTDLTDTQYF.

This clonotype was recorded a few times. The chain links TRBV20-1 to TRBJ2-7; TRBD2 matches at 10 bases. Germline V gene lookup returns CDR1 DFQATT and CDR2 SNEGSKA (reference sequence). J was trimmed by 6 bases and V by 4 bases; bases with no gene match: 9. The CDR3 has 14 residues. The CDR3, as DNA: TGCAGTGCTACTTCGGGACTAGCGACGCTCGAGCAGTACTTC. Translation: CSATSGLATLEQYF.

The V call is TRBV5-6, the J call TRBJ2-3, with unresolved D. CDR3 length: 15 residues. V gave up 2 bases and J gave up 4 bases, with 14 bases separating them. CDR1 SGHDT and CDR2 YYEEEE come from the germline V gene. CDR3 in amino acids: CASSLILTPSDTQYF. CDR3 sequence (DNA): TGTGCCAGCAGCTTAATCTTGACCCCTTCAGATACGCAGTATTTT.

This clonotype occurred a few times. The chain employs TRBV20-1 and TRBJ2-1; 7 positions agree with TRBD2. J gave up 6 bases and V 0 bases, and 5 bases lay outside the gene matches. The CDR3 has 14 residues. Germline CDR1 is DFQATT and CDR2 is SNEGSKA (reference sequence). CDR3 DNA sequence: TGCAGTGCTAGAGAAGCGGGAAGAGGCAATGAGCAGTTCTTC. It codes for CSAREAGRGNEQFF.

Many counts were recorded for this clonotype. The CDR3, as DNA: TGTGCCAGCAGCTCAAGACTTCGTTATGGCTACACCTTC. Protein sequence: CASSSRLRYGYTF. The chain carries TRBV11-2 and TRBJ1-2; D remains ambiguous. V lost 4 bases and J 5 bases, leaving 11 bases between the germline ends. Germline CDR1 and CDR2: SGHAT and FQNNGV. The CDR3 runs to 13 residues.

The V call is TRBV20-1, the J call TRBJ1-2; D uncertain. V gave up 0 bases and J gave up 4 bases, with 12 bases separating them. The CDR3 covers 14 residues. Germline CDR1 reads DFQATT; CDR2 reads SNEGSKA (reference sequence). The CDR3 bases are TGCAGTGCTAGAGATCTTGGGCAGGTCTATGGCTACACCTTC. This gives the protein CSARDLGQVYGYTF.

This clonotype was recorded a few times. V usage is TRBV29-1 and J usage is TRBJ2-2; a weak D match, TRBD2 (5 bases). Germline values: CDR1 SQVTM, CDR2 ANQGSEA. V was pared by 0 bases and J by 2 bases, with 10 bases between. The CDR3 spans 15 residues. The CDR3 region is CSVEDGRRNTGELFF. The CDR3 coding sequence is TGCAGCGTTGAAGATGGGAGAAGAAACACCGGGGAGCTGTTTTTT.

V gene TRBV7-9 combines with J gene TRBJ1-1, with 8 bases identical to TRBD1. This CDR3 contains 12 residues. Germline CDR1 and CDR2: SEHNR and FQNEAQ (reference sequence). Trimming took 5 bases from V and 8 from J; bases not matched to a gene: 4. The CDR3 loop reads CASSTDRAEAFF. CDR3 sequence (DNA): TGTGCCAGCAGCACGGACAGGGCCGAAGCTTTCTTT.

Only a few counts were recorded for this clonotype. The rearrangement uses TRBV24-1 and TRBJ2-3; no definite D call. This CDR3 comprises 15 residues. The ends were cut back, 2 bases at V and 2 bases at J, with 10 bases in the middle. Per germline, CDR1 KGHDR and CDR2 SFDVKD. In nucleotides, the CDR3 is TGTGCCACCAGTGATTCCCGTACCCTCACAGATACGCAGTATTTT. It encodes CATSDSRTLTDTQYF.

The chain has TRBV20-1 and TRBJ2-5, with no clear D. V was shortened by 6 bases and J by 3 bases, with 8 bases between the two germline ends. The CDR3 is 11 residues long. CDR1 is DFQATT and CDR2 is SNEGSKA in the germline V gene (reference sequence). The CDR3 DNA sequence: TGCAGTGCCGCCTATGAAGAGACCCAGTACTTC. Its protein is CSAAYEETQYF.

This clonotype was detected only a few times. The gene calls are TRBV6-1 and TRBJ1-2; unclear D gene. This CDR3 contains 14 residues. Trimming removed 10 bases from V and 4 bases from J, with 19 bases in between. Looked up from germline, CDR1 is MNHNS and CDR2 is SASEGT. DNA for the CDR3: TGTGCCACCTCATTGGGAGGCGGAACCTATGGCTACACCTTC. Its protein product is CATSLGGGTYGYTF.

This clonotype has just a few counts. Here the CDR3 DNA reads TGCAGTGCCGCCACAGGGTCTAATGAAAAACTGTTTTTT. Encoded protein: CSAATGSNEKLFF. J is TRBJ1-4 and V is TRBV20-1; maybe TRBD1 (6 bases). The CDR3 sequence is 13 residues long. Trimming took off 6 bases at V and 3 bases at J, with 11 bases between the two ends. Per the germline V gene, CDR1 is DFQATT and CDR2 is SNEGSKA (reference sequence).

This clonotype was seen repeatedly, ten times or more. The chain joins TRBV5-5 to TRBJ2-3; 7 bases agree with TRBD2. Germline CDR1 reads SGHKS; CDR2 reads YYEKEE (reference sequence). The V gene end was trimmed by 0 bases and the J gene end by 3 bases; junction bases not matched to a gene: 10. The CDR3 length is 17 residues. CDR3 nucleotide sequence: TGTGCCAGCAGCTTGGGGTCGGGAGCCGGGGGGACAGATACGCAGTATTTT. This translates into CASSLGSGAGGTDTQYF.

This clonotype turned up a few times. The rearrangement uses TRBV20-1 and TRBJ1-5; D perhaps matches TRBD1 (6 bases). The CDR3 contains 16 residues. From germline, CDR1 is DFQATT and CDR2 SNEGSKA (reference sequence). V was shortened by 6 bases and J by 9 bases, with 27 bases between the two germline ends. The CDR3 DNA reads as TGCAGTGCGGAGAGGCAGGGGTCGGGGCAATCGCGGCCCCAGCATTTT. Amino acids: CSAERQGSGQSRPQHF.

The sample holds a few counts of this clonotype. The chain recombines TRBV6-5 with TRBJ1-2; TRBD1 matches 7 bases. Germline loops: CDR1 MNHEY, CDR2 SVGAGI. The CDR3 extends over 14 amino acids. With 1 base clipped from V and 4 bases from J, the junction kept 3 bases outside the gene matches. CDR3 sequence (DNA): TGTGCCAGCAGTTACTTACAGGGGACCTATGGCTACACCTTC. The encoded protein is CASSYLQGTYGYTF.

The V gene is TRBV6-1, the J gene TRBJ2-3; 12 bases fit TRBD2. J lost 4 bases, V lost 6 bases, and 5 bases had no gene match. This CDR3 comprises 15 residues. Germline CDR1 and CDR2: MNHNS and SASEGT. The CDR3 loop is CASRSSGGAADTQYF. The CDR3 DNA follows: TGTGCCAGCAGATCTAGCGGGGGGGCCGCAGATACGCAGTATTTT.

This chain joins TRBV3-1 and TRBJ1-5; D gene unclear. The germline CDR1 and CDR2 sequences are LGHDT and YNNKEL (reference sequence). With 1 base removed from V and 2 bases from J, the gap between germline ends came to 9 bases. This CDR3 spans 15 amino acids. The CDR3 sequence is CASSQGYGGNQPQHF. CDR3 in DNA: TGTGCCAGCAGCCAAGGTTACGGTGGCAATCAGCCCCAGCATTTT.

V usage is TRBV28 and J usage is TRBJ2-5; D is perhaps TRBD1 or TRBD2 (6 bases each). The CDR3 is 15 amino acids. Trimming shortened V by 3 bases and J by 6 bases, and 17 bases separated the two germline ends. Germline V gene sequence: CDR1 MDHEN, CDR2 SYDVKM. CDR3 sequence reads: CASSLATGRGKTQYF. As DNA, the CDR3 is TGTGCCAGCAGTTTGGCAACAGGGCGCGGGAAGACCCAGTACTTC.

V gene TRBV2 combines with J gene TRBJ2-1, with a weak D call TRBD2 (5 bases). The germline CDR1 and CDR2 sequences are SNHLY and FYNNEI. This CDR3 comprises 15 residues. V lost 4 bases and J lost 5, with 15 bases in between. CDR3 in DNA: TGTGCCAGCAGTGGAGGGTTGATGGGGAACAATGAGCAGTTCTTC. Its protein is CASSGGLMGNNEQFF.

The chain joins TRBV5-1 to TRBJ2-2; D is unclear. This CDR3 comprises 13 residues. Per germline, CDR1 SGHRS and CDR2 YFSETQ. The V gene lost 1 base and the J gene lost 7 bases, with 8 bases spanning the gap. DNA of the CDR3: TGCGCCAGCAGCTTGACTTCGAACGGGGAGCTGTTTTTT. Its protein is CASSLTSNGELFF.

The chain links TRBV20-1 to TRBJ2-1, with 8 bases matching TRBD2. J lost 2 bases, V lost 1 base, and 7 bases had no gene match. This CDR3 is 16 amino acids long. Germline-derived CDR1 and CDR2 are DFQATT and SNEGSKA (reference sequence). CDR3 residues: CSARAGTSKTYNEQFF. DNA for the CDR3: TGCAGTGCTAGAGCCGGGACTAGTAAAACCTACAATGAGCAGTTCTTC.

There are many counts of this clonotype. The CDR3 sequence: CASSSTSVTDTQYF. As DNA, the CDR3 is TGTGCCAGCAGCTCTACTAGTGTCACAGATACGCAGTATTTT. J is TRBJ2-3 and V is TRBV5-6, with D perhaps matching TRBD2 (5 bases). Germline CDR1 reads SGHDT; CDR2 reads YYEEEE. The CDR3 length is 14 residues. Trimming pared 3 bases from V and 2 bases from J, leaving 10 bases between.

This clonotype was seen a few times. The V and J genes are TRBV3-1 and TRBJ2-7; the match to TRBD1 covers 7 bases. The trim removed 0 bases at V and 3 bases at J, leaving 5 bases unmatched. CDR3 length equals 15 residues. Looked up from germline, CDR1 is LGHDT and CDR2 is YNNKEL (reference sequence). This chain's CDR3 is CASSQESTGVYEQYF. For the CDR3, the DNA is TGTGCCAGCAGCCAAGAATCCACAGGGGTCTACGAGCAGTACTTC.

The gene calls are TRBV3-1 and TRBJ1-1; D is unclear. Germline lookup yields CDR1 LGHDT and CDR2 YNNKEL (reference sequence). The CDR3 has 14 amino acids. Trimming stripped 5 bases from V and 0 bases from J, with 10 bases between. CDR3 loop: CASSAQGLNTEAFF. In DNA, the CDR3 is TGTGCCAGCAGCGCCCAAGGCCTGAACACTGAAGCTTTCTTT.